Here is one T cell receptor (beta chain) with its context. As yet, its antigen is unknown. PCR primers comprised 60 Vbeta and 13 Jbeta primers. The protocol was immunoSEQ multiplex PCR, while the TCRdb copy is restricted to in-frame clones and leaves out a portion. This table has some 160,000 clones, 65% to 75% appearing once. This CDR3 comprises 14 residues. CDR1 and CDR2 (germline): MGHRA, YSYEKL. J was trimmed by 5 bases and V by 3 bases; bases with no gene match: 3. The data originate from a study of cytomegalovirus exposure and HLA in healthy donors. General study points: Usually a TCR sequence was rare, but some public TCRs were found in many donors.

The chain employs TRBV4-1 and TRBJ1-5, with 8 bases fitting TRBD1. The sequencing sample was made of PBMCs. This clonotype originated in a man aged 55 to 70 in good health and CMV-seronegative. The CDR3 DNA reads TGCGCCAGCAGCCACCTGGACAGGGATCAGCCCCAGCATTTT. Translation gives CASSHLDRDQPQHF.